This T cell receptor (beta chain) was found in a study of molecular identifiers for immune sequencing clone quantification. Findings and caveats of the study: Clones above 20 RNA copies contained over 98% of effector molecules and under 1% of naive molecules.

Remarks on this clonotype: The antigen is undetermined.

In preparing bulk TCR libraries, previously described methods and listed TCR primers were used. From the PCR reads, TCRdb called clonotypes with MiXCR, one entry per CDR3 protein. In the table there are about 510,000 distinct CDR3 sequences, 20% to 25% of which are singletons. Naive CD8 T cells were picked out by sorting for CD8+CD4-CCR7+CD45RA+. Material: naive CD8+ T cells from blood, with Jurkat cell RNA spiked in. Subset: FACS-sorted CD8+CD4-CCR7+CD45RA+ naive T cells. The sequence was collected from a human donor in good health. Some libraries in this study had Jurkat cell RNA spiked in.

Here the CDR3 reads CASSPLTGDLNYGYTF. For the CDR3, the DNA is TGTGCCAGCAGCCCATTGACAGGGGATCTTAACTATGGCTACACCTTC. The chain uses TRBV14 and TRBJ1-2; 8 bases agree with TRBD1. The junction had 8 bases not matched to a gene; V was cut back by 4 bases and J by 1 base. CDR1 SGHDN and CDR2 FVKESK come from the germline V gene. The length of the CDR3 is 16 residues.